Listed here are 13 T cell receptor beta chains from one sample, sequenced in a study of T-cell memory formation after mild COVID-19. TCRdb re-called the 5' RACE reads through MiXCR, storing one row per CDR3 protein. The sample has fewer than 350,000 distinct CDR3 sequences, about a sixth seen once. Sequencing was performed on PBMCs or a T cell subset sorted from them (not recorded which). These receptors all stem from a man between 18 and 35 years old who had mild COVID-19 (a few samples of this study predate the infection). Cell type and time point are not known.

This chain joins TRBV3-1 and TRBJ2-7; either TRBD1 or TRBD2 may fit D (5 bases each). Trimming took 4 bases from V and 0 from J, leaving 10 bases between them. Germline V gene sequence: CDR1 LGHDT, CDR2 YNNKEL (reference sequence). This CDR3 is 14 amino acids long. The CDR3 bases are TGTGCCAGCAGCCTTGGGACGGTCTCCTACGAGCAGTACTTC. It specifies CASSLGTVSYEQYF.

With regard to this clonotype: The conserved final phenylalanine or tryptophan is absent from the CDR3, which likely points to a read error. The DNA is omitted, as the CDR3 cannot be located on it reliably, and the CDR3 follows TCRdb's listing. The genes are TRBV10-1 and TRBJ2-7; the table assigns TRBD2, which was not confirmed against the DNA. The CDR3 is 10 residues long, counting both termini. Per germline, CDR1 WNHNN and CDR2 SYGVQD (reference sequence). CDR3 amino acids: CASSEERGST.

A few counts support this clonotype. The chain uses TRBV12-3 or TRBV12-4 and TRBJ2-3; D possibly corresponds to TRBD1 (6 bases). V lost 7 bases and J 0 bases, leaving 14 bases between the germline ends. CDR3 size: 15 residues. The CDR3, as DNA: TGTGCCAGCACCTTAGTGGGGGCTAGCACAGATACGCAGTATTTT. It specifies CASTLVGASTDTQYF.

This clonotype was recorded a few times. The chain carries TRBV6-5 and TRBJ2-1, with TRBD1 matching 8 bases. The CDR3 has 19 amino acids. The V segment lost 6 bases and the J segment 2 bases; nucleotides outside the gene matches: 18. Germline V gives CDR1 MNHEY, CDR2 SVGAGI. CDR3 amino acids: CASSRRGTGRKLTYNEQFF. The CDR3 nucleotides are TGTGCCAGCAGCCGACGGGGGACAGGCCGCAAGCTGACCTACAATGAGCAGTTCTTC.

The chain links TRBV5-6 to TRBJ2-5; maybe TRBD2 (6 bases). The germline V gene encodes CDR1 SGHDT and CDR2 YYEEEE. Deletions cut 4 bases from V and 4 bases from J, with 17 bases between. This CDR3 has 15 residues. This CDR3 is CASSRRSLGGETQYF. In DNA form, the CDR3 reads TGTGCCAGCAGCCGAAGATCGTTGGGAGGAGAGACCCAGTACTTC.

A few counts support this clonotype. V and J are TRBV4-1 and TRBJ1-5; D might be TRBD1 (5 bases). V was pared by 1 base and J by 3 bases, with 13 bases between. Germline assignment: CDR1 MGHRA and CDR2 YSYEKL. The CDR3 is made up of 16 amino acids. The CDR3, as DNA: TGCGCCAGCAGCCAAGGAGTGACAGTGAACAATCAGCCCCAGCATTTT. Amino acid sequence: CASSQGVTVNNQPQHF.

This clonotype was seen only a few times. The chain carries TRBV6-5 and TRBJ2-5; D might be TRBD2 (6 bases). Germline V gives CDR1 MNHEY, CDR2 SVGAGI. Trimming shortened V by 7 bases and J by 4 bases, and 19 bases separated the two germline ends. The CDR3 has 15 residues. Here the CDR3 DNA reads TGTGCCAGCAACCCAACGCGGGGAGATGGAGAGACCCAGTACTTC. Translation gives CASNPTRGDGETQYF.

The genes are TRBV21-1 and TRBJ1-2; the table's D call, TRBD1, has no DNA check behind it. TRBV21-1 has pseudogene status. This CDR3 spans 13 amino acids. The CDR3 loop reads CASSKARQHGYTF. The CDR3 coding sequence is TGTGCCAGCAGCAAAGCGCGACAGCACGGCTACACCTTC.

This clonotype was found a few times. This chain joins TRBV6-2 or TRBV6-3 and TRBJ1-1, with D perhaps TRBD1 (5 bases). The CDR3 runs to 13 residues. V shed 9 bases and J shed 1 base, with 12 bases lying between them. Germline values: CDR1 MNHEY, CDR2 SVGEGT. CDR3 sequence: CASKGRPNTEAFF. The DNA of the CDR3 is TGTGCCAGTAAGGGACGGCCGAACACTGAAGCTTTCTTT.

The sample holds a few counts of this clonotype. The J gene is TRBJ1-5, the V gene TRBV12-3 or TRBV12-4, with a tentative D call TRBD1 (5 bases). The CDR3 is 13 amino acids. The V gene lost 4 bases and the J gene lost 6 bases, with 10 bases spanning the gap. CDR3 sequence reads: CASSSPDSQPQHF. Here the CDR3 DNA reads TGTGCCAGCAGTTCCCCAGACAGTCAGCCCCAGCATTTT.

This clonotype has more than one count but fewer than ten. CDR3 loop: CASRVQGASGNTIYF. In DNA form, the CDR3 reads TGTGCCAGCAGAGTACAGGGGGCATCCGGAAACACCATATATTTT. The rearrangement joins TRBV12-3 or TRBV12-4 to TRBJ1-3; 9 bases map to TRBD1. CDR3 length: 15 residues. Trimming cost V 6 bases and J 4 bases; bases outside gene matches: 7.

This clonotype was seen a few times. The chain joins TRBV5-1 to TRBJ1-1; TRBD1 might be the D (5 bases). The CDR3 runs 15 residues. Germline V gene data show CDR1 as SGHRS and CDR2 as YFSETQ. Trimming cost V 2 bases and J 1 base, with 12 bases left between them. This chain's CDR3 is CASSLSGTANTEAFF. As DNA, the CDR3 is TGCGCCAGCAGCTTATCCGGGACGGCGAACACTGAAGCTTTCTTT.

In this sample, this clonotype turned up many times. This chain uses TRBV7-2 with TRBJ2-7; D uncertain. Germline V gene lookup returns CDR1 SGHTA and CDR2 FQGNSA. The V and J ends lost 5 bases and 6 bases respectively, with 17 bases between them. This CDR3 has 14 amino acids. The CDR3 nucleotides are TGTGCCAGCAGCCTCGGACCCACACCCCTCGAGCAGTACTTC. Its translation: CASSLGPTPLEQYF.